This T cell receptor (beta chain) is drawn from a study of blood T cell repertoires in COVID-19. Background on the study: Material from acute and convalescent COVID-19 was sourced from the United States, Italy and Spain. Sources were T cells, B-cell-depleted T cells, or PBMCs; the material itself was cDNA or gDNA.

As processed by the authors: Amplification of reference gene primers was used by the study to estimate nucleated cell counts. Profiled with immunoSEQ multiplex PCR; TCRdb holds only in-frame clones, not every one. V and J calls and clone size are as listed in that table; D and trimming were resolved from the DNA. This table has around 200,000 clones, less than 90% appearing once. CDR1 and CDR2 from the germline V gene are LNHDA and SQIVND (reference sequence). This CDR3 comprises 15 residues. V shed 6 bases, J shed 1 base, and the junction held 7 bases outside the gene matches. This chain links TRBV19 with TRBJ1-2; TRBD1 matches 8 bases. Sequencing was carried out using peripheral blood. The clonotype originates from a man aged 70 or older with active or convalescent COVID-19. The DNA of the CDR3 is TGTGCCAGTAGGGAACCTGACAGGGGTAACTATGGCTACACCTTC. Protein sequence: CASREPDRGNYGYTF.